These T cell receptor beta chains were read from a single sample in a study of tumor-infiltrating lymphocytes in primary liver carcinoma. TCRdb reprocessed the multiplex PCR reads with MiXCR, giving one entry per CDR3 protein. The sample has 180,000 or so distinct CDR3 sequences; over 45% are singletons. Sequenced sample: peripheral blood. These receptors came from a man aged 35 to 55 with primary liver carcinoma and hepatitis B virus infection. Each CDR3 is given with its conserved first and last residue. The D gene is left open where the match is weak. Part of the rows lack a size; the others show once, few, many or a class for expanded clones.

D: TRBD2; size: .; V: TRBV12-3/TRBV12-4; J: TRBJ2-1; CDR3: CASSPGLAGKRTYNEQFF; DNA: TGTGCCAGCAGTCCGGGACTAGCGGGAAAAAGGACCTACAATGAGCAGTTCTTC
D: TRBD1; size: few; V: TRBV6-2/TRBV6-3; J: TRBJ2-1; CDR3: CASRDRALEQFF; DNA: TGTGCCAGCAGGGACAGGGCCCTTGAGCAGTTCTTC
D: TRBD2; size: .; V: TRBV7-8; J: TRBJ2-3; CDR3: CATGAGGDTQYF; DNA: TGTGCCACGGGGGCGGGAGGAGATACGCAGTATTTT
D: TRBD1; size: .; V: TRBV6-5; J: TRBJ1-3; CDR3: CASRSIDRVGNTIYF; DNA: TGTGCCAGCAGGTCAATCGACAGGGTTGGAAACACCATATATTTT
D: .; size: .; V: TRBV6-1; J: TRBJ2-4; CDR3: CASSGRSEGKNIQYF; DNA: TGTGCCAGCAGTGGGCGCAGTGAGGGCAAAAACATTCAGTACTTC
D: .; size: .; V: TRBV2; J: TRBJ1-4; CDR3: CASSVRVNEKLFF; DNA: TGTGCCAGCAGTGTCAGGGTGAATGAAAAACTGTTTTTT
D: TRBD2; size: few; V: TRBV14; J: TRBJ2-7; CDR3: CASSQVSGGSSYEQYF; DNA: TGTGCCAGCAGCCAAGTGTCGGGGGGGAGCTCCTACGAGCAGTACTTC
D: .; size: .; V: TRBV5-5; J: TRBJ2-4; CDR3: CASSSDTKNIQYF; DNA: TGTGCCAGCAGCTCCGACACCAAAAACATTCAGTACTTC
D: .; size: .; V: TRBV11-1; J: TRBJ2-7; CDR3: CANSAVGKQYF; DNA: TGTGCCAACAGCGCGGTGGGGAAGCAGTACTTC
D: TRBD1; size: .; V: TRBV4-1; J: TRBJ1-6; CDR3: CASSQPGQGGNSPLHF; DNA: TGCGCCAGCAGCCAACCCGGACAGGGGGGGAATTCACCCCTCCACTTT
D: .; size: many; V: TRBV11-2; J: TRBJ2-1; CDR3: CASKPGHDFYNEQFF; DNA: TGTGCCAGCAAGCCGGGACACGACTTTTACAATGAGCAGTTCTTC
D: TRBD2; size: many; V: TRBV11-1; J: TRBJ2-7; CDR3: CASSPTPGLAYEQYF; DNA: TGTGCCAGCAGCCCCACTCCGGGACTAGCCTACGAGCAGTACTTC
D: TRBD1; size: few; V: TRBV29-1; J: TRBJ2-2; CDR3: CSARTGSGGELFF; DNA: TGCAGCGCCCGGACAGGGTCGGGCGGGGAGCTGTTTTTT
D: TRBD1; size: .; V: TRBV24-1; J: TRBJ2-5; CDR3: CAASDWTGGTQETQYF; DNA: TGTGCCGCCAGTGATTGGACAGGGGGGACCCAAGAGACCCAGTACTTC
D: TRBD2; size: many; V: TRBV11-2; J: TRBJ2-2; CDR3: CASSLHLAGRDGELFF; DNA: TGTGCCAGCAGCTTACACCTAGCGGGCCGTGACGGGGAGCTGTTTTTT
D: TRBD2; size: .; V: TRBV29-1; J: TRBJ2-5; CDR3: CSVASGKGTQYF; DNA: TGCAGCGTTGCTAGCGGGAAGGGGACCCAGTACTTC
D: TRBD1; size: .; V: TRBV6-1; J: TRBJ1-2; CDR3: CASSMTGGIDYGYSF; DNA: TGTGCCAGCAGCATGACAGGGGGTATTGACTATGGCTACTCCTTC
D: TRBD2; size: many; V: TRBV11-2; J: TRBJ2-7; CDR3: CASSLEASGAYEQYF; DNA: TGTGCCAGCAGCTTAGAGGCTAGCGGGGCCTACGAGCAGTACTTC
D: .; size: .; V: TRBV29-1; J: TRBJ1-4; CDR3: CSVGGDNEKLFF; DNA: TGCAGCGTTGGAGGGGATAATGAAAAACTGTTTTTT
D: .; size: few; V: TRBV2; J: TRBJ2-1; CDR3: CASLLDYPYNEQFF; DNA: TGTGCCAGCCTCCTGGACTACCCCTACAATGAGCAGTTCTTC
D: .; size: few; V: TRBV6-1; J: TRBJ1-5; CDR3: CASSDQPQHF; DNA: TGTGCCAGCAGTGACCAGCCCCAGCATTTT
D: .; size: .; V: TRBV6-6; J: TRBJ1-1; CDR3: CASSYSSTANTEAFF; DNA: TGTGCCAGCAGTTACTCGAGTACGGCGAACACTGAAGCTTTCTTT
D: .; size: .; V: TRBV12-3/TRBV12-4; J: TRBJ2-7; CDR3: CASSALRGDQYF; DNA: TGTGCCAGCAGTGCCCTCAGGGGGGATCAGTACTTC
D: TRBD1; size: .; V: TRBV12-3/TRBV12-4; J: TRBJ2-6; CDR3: CASTTARSTGVGANVLTF; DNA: TGTGCCAGCACCACCGCCCGATCTACAGGGGTAGGGGCCAACGTCCTGACTTTC
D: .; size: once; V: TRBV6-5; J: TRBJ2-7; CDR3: CASSKIGRDGNSYEQYF; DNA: TGTGCCAGCAGTAAAATAGGCCGGGACGGGAACTCCTACGAGCAGTACTTC
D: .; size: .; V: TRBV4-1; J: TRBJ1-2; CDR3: CASKPDYTF; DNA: TGTGCCAGCAAACCGGACTACACCTTT
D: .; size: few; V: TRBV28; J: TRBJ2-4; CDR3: CASSSRYGSAKNIQYF; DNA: TGTGCCAGCAGTTCCAGATACGGGTCCGCCAAAAACATTCAGTACTTC
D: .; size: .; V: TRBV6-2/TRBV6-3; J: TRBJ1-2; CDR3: CASSYTLGYTF; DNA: TGTGCCAGCAGTTACACCCTTGGCTACACCTTC
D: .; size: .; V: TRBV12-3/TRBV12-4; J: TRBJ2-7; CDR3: CASSLQDCEQYF; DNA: TGTGCCAGCAGTCTGCAGGACTGCGAGCAGTACTTC
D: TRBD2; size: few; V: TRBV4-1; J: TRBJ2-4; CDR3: CASSPLAGSNIQYF; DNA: TGCGCCAGCAGCCCCTTAGCGGGAAGCAACATTCAGTACTTC
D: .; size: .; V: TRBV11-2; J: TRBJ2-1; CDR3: CVSSTPSALTNEQFF; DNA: TGTGTCAGCAGCACCCCTAGCGCCCTCACCAATGAGCAGTTCTTC
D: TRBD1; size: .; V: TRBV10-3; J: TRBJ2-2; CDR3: CATELGAGGWTGELFF; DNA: TGTGCCACCGAGCTCGGAGCAGGGGGCTGGACCGGGGAGCTGTTTTTT
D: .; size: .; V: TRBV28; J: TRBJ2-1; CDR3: CASHSHFSGLYNEQFF; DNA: TGTGCCAGCCACTCCCATTTCAGCGGCTTATACAATGAGCAGTTCTTC
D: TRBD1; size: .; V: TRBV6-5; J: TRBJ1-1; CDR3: CASRGQGLGEAFF; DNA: TGTGCCAGCAGGGGACAGGGGTTGGGTGAAGCTTTCTTT
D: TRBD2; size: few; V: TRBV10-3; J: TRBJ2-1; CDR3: CAIRRREGHNEQFF; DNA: TGTGCCATCAGACGGCGGGAGGGCCACAATGAGCAGTTCTTC
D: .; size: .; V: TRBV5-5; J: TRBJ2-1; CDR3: CASSSSRGANEQFF; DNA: TGTGCCAGCAGCTCTAGCAGGGGAGCCAATGAGCAGTTCTTC
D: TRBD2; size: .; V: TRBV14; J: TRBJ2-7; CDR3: CTSSTSGRRYEQYF; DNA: TGTACCAGCAGCACCAGCGGGAGAAGGTACGAGCAGTACTTC
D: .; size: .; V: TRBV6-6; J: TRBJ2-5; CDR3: CASGGETQYF; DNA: TGTGCCAGCGGTGGAGAGACCCAGTACTTC
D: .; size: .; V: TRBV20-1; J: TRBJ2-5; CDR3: CSAIRRETQYF; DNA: TGCAGTGCTATTAGAAGGGAGACCCAGTACTTC
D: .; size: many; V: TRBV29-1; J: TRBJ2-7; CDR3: CSVEVEEQYF; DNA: TGCAGCGTTGAAGTAGAAGAGCAGTACTTC
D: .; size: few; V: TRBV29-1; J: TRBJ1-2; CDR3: CSVLSPRHVGYTF; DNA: TGCAGCGTCCTATCGCCCCGCCACGTTGGCTACACCTTC
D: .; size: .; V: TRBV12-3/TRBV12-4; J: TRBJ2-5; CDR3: CASSFQGTSETQYF; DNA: TGTGCCAGCAGTTTTCAGGGAACGTCGGAGACCCAGTACTTC
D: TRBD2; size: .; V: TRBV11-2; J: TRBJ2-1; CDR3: CASSLQAGVSNEQLF; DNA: TGTGCCAGCAGCCTACAAGCGGGAGTCAGCAATGAGCAGTTGTTC
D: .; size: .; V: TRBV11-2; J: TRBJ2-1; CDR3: CGSSFSLVSDSYNEQFF; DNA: TGTGGCAGCAGCTTTTCCCTAGTGTCCGACTCCTACAATGAGCAGTTCTTC
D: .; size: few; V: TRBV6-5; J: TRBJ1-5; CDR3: CASSYLGQPQHF; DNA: TGTGCCAGCAGTTACTTGGGTCAGCCCCAGCATTTT
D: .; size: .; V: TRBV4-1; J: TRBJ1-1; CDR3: CASSLIQLEGMSTEAFF; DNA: TGCGCCAGCAGCCTGATACAGCTGGAGGGAATGAGCACTGAAGCTTTCTTT
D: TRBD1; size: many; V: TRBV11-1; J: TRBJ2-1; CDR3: CASSAGQGGEQFF; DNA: TGTGCCAGCAGCGCGGGACAGGGTGGTGAGCAGTTCTTC
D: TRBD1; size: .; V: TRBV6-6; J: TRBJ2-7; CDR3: CASSYLGQNYEQYF; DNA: TGTGCCAGCAGTTACTTGGGACAGAACTACGAGCAGTACTTC
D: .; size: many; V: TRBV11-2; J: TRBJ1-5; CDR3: CASSFRGGNQPQHF; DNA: TGTGCCAGCAGCTTTAGAGGGGGCAATCAGCCCCAGCATTTT
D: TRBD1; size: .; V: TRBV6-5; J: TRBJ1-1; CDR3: CASSPGQGKAFF; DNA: TGTGCCAGCAGTCCTGGACAGGGGAAAGCTTTCTTT
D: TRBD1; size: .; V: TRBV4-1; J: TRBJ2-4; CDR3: CASSPGQLAAKNIQYF; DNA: TGCGCCAGCAGCCCGGGACAGCTGGCAGCCAAAAACATTCAGTACTTC
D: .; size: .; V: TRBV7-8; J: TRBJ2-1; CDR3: CASSKRGEQVVLIHEQFF; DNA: TGTGCCAGCAGCAAAAGGGGGGAACAGGTCGTTTTGATCCATGAGCAGTTCTTC
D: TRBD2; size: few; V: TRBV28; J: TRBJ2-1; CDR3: CASNRGLALAGSRREQFF; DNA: TGTGCCAGCAATCGGGGGTTGGCACTAGCGGGGTCCCGGCGGGAGCAGTTCTTC
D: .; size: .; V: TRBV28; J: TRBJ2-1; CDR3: CASNLGNYNEQFF; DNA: TGTGCCAGCAATTTAGGGAACTACAATGAGCAGTTCTTC
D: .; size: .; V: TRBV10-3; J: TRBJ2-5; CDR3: CGISESGVQETQYF; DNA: TGTGGCATCAGTGAGTCAGGGGTCCAAGAGACCCAGTACTTC
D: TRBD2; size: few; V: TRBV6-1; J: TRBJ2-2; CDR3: CASSETAGGSPGELFF; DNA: TGTGCCAGCAGTGAAACAGCGGGAGGGTCCCCCGGGGAGCTGTTTTTT